This T cell receptor (beta chain) appears in the sequencing data of a study of Ad26.COV2.S vaccination and SARS-CoV-2 variants. Study at large: A COV1001 Ad26.COV2.S trial-arm participant provided the sample. The authors gave Ad26.COV2.S intramuscularly, either once or twice 56 days apart.

To note about this clone: The antigen remains unidentified.

This sample's treatment: 15 to 20 received Ad26.COV2.S at low or high dose, single or two shots; a few received placebo; per-sample allocation not given. Samples were taken on day 63 after the first vaccine or placebo injection. Boston provided a donor who was an adult aged 18-55 years. The CDR3 has 16 amino acids. The junction had 12 bases not matched to a gene; V was cut back by 3 bases and J by 9 bases. Germline V CDR1 and CDR2: SGHNT, YYREEE (reference sequence). Measured with immunoSEQ multiplex PCR; TCRdb has only the in-frame clones, and not every one. Seen here are about 400,000 clones, approximately 91% observed once, and the top ten hold roughly 3.5%. Notes on the study in general: The TCR breadth and depth analyses may have produced an underestimate of total T cell responses.

This chain connects TRBV5-4 to TRBJ1-6; the match to TRBD1 covers 7 bases. This sample comprised peripheral blood, obtained in a trial of Ad26.COV2.S vaccine versus placebo. This sequence was found in a person aged 18-65 years who received the Ad26.COV2.S COVID-19 vaccine or a placebo. CDR3 amino acids: CASSSIPRDSGSPLHF. The CDR3 bases are TGTGCCAGCAGCTCAATACCCCGGGACAGCGGTTCACCCCTCCACTTT.